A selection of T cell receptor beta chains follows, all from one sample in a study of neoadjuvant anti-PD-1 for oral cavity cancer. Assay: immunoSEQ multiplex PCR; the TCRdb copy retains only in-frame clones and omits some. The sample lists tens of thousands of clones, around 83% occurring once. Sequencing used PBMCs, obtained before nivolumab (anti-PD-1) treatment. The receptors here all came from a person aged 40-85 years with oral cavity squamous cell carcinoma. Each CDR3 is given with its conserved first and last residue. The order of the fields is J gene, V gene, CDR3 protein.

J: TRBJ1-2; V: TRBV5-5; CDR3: CASSPSGTGYGYTF
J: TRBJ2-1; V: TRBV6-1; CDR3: CASSEQYSRQFF
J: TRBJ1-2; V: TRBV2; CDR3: CASSEVGTYGYTF
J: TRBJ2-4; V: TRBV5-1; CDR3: CASSKTGGAGNIQYF
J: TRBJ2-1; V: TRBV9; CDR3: CASSAYSGSSYNEQFF
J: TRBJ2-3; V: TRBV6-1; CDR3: CASSESGSTDTQYF
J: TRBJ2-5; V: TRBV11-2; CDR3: CASRSWGAGLGETQYF
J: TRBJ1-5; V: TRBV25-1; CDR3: CASSEWGDQPQHF
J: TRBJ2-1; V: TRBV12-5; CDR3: CASGLVLAGTDEQFF
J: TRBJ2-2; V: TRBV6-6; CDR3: CASRLEGGELFF
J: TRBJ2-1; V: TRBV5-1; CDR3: CASEGSEQFF
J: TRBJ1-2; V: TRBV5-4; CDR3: CASSPGGEGIYGYTF
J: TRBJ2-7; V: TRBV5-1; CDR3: CASSSGPGPYEQYF
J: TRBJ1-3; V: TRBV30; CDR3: CASGTTSGNTIYF
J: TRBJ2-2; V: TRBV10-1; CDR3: CASSDRFTGELFF
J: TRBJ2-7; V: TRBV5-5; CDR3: CASSLTAGSYEQYF
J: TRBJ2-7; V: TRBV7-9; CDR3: CASSLLVLPGPYEQYF
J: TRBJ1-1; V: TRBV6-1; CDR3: CASRMTGFPEAFF
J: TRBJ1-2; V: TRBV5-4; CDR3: CASSLSGGDNYGYTF
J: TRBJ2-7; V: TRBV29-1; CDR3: CSVAPDSREQYF
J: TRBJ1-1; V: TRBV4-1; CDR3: CASSRGGQGNTEAFF
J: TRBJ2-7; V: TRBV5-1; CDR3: CASSEQSYTYEQYF
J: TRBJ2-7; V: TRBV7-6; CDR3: CASSRLGQGATARYEQYF
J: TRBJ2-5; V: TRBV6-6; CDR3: CASRLAGFGETQYF
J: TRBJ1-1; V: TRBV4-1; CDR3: CASSSHRGFYTLTEAFF
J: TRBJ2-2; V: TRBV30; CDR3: CAWSRGQGRELFF
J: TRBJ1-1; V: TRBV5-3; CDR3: CARSFRPTPTEAFF
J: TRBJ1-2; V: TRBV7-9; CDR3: CASSVTGNGYTF
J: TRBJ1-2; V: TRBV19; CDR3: CASSPGTEPGYGYTF
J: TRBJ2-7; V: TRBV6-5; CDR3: CASSYGGSYEQYF
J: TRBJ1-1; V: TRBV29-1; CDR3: CSVGGVEAFF
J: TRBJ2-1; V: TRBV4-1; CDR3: CASSRGSGLRPAEQFF
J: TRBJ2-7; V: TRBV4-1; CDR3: CASRFDRGRLSYEQYF
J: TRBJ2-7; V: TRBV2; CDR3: CASSERWRQYEQYF
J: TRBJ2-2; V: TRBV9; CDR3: CASSVGGIPNTGELFF
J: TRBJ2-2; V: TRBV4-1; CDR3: CASSQVTGMSGELFF
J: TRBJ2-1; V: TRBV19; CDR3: CASSSSTGYNEQFF